This TCR beta chain stems from a study of blood T cells in healthy people across ages. The second PCR ran roughly 6 to 12 cycles with a sample-barcoded 5' primer and J-beta primers. Template switching added a 12-random-nucleotide identifier to every cDNA molecule. Every sample gave at least 3 million paired-end reads containing CDR3. One entry per CDR3 protein results from TCRdb running MiXCR on the 5' RACE reads. The data contain 350,000 to 450,000 distinct CDR3 sequences, about half of them seen just once; the ten biggest clones take up over 40%. Looked up from germline, CDR1 is SGHTA and CDR2 is FQGNSA. CDR3 length: 11 residues. With V trimmed by 1 base and J by 13 bases, 3 bases remained unmatched. This clonotype was counted a few times. For every donor, a draw yielded approximately 9.9 milliliters of peripheral blood.

The rearrangement joins TRBV7-2 to TRBJ2-5; 7 bases agree with TRBD2. Sequencing was carried out using blood. The receptor was isolated from a man between 60 and 75 years old in good health. DNA for the CDR3: TGTGCCAGCAGCTTAGGAACTAGCGCGTACTTC. The encoded protein is CASSLGTSAYF.